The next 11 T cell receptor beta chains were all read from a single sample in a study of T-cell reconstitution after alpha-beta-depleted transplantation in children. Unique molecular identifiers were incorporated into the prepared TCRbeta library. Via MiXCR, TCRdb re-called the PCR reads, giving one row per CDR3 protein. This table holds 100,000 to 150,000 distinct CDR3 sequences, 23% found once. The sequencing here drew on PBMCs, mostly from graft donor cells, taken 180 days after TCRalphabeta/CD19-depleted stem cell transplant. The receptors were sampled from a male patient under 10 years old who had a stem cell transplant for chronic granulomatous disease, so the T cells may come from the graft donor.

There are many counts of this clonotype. The CDR3 here is CSVVSGQDSYNEQFF. CDR3 coding DNA: TGCAGCGTCGTTTCAGGGCAAGACTCCTACAATGAGCAGTTCTTC. The chain employs TRBV29-1 and TRBJ2-1, with D tentatively TRBD1 (5 bases). CDR1 and CDR2 from the germline V gene are SQVTM and ANQGSEA. The CDR3 is 15 residues long. V shed 6 bases and J shed 0 bases, with 15 bases lying between them.

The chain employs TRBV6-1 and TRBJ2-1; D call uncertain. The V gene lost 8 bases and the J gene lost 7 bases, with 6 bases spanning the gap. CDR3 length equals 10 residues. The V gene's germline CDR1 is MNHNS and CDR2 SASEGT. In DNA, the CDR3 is TGTGCCAGCGGATTTAATGAGCAGTTCTTC. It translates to CASGFNEQFF.

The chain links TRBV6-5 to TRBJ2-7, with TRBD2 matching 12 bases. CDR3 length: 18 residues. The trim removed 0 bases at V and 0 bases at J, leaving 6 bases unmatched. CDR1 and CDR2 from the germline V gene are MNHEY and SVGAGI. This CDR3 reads CASSYSVTSGGNSYEQYF. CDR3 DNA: TGTGCCAGCAGTTACTCAGTGACTAGCGGGGGCAACTCCTACGAGCAGTACTTC.

CDR3 sequence: CSGWTNTEAFF. The CDR3 DNA follows: TGCAGCGGGTGGACGAACACTGAAGCTTTCTTT. The chain joins TRBV29-1 to TRBJ1-1; no definite D call. Trimming shortened V by 7 bases and J by 1 base, and 7 bases separated the two germline ends. Germline-derived CDR1 and CDR2 are SQVTM and ANQGSEA. The CDR3 runs to 11 residues.

This CDR3 is CSARDLDPYNEQFF. The CDR3 region has the DNA TGCAGTGCTAGAGACCTAGACCCATACAATGAGCAGTTCTTC. V usage is TRBV20-1 and J usage is TRBJ2-1; no definite D call. The V end lost 0 bases, the J end lost 4 bases, and 10 bases lay between the germline ends. The germline gives CDR1 DFQATT, CDR2 SNEGSKA (reference sequence). CDR3 length equals 14 residues.

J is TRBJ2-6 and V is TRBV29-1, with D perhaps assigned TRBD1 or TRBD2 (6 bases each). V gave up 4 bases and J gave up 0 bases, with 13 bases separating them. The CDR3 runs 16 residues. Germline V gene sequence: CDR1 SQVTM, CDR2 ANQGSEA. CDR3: CSVAEGGPSGANVLTF. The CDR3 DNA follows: TGCAGCGTTGCTGAGGGGGGTCCCTCTGGGGCCAACGTCCTGACTTTC.

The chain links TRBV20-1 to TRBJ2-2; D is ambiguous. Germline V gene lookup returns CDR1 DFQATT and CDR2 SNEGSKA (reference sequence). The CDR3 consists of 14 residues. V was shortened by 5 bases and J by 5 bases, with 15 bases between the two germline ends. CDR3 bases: TGCAGTGCTGCTAGGGCAGATAAGACCGGGGAGCTGTTTTTT. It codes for CSAARADKTGELFF.

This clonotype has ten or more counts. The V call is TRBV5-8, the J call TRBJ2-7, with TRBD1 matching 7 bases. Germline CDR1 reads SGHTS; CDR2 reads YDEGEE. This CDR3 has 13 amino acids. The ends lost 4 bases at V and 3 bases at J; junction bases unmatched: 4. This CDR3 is CASSQTGFYEQYF. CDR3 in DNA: TGTGCCAGCAGCCAGACAGGGTTCTACGAGCAGTACTTC.

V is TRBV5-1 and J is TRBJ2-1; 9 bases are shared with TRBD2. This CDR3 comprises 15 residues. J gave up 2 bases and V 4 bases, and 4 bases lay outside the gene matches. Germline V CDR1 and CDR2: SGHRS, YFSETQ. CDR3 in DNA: TGCGCCAGCAGCCAATCTAGCGGGGCCTACAATGAGCAGTTCTTC. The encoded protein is CASSQSSGAYNEQFF.

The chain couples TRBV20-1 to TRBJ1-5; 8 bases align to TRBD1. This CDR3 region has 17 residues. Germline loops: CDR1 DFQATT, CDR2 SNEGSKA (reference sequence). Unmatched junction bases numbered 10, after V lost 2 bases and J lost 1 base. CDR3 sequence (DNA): TGCAGTGCTAGACTCCCCGTGGACAGGGCGAGCAATCAGCCCCAGCATTTT. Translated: CSARLPVDRASNQPQHF.

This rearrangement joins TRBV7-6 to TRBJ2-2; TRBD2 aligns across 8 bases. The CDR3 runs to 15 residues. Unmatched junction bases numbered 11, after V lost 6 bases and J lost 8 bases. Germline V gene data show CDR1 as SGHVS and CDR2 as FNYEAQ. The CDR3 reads CASRETSDTTGELFF. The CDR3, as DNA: TGTGCCAGCAGGGAGACTAGCGACACGACGGGGGAGCTGTTTTTT. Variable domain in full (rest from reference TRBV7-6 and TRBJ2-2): GAGVSQSPRYKVTKRGQDVALRCDPISGHVSLYWYRQALGQGPEFLTYFNYEAQQDKSGLPNDRFSAERPEGSISTLTIQRTEQRDSAMYRCASRETSDTTGELFFGEGSRLTVL.